One and the same sample provided the 10 T cell receptor beta chains below, sequenced in a study of blood T cell repertoires in COVID-19 (dated by TCRdb to 2020 to 2022). The library was produced with the immunoSEQ multiplex PCR assay. As stored in TCRdb, this immuneACCESS dataset retains in-frame rearrangements with V and J assigned. A fraction of the clones does not appear; measured against another copy, unresolved V genes explain less than half of the discrepancy, and the remainder lacks a known reason. The sample table holds around 450,000 clones, of which about nine tenths were seen once. The ten largest make up under 0.75% of the sample. The specimen sequenced was PBMCs or T cells enriched from blood (not recorded which). These receptors were obtained from a woman aged 18-30 years who had recovered from COVID-19.

This chain connects TRBV7-8 to TRBJ1-1; TRBD1 matches at 7 bases. V was clipped by 2 bases and J by 4 bases; unmatched bases: 10. Germline lookup yields CDR1 SGHVS and CDR2 FQNEAQ. The CDR3 contains 16 residues. CDR3 amino acids: CASSLSHPGGGTEAFF. As DNA, the CDR3 is TGTGCCAGCAGCTTATCCCACCCAGGGGGAGGCACTGAAGCTTTCTTT.

The V and J genes are TRBV2 and TRBJ1-1; a possible D gene is TRBD1 (6 bases). The CDR3 totals 14 residues. V was pared by 8 bases and J by 1 base, with 14 bases between. Germline V gene data show CDR1 as SNHLY and CDR2 as FYNNEI. The CDR3 sequence: CASLPGHSNTEAFF. The DNA of the CDR3 is TGTGCCAGCTTACCGGGACACTCGAACACTGAAGCTTTCTTT.

This clone was observed a single time. This chain uses TRBV7-8 with TRBJ1-6; D might be TRBD1 (6 bases). Germline values: CDR1 SGHVS, CDR2 FQNEAQ. V was trimmed by 10 bases and J by 6 bases, leaving 22 bases between them. CDR3 length: 16 residues. CDR3 region: CATQPDRTLTNSPLHF. The CDR3 coding sequence is TGTGCCACCCAACCCGACAGGACACTTACTAATTCACCCCTCCACTTT.

This clone showed up just once. The chain is built from TRBV9 and TRBJ2-1; the D is unclear. Trimming left V 0 bases short and J 2 bases short, with 3 bases between. Germline V gene data show CDR1 as SGDLS and CDR2 as YYNGEE. CDR3 length: 13 residues. The CDR3 bases are TGTGCCAGCAGCGTAGGGCCCTACAATGAGCAGTTCTTC. This encodes CASSVGPYNEQFF.

The V call is TRBV2, the J call TRBJ1-5, with 11 positions matching TRBD1. The junction had 7 bases not matched to a gene; V was cut back by 7 bases and J by 5 bases. The CDR3 is 15 amino acids. The germline gives CDR1 SNHLY, CDR2 FYNNEI. CDR3 residues: CASTRGQGVDQPQHF. The DNA for the CDR3 is TGTGCCAGCACTAGGGGACAGGGGGTCGATCAGCCCCAGCATTTT.

This chain connects TRBV10-1 to TRBJ2-7; no firm D call. Trimming shortened V by 5 bases and J by 6 bases, and 14 bases separated the two germline ends. CDR1 and CDR2 (germline): WNHNN, SYGVQD (reference sequence). This CDR3 contains 13 residues. The CDR3 DNA follows: TGCGCCAGCAGTATTTCCGCGGCCGGCGAGCAGTACTTC. This encodes CASSISAAGEQYF.

This clone was seen a handful of times. The rearrangement uses TRBV5-4 and TRBJ1-2; a weak D match, TRBD1 (6 bases). The V gene's germline CDR1 is SGHNT and CDR2 YYREEE (reference sequence). The CDR3 has 13 residues. The ends were cut back, 1 base at V and 6 bases at J, with 10 bases in the middle. CDR3 protein: CASSLIQGDGYTF. CDR3 sequence (DNA): TGTGCCAGCAGCTTGATACAGGGCGATGGCTACACCTTC.

The V gene is TRBV2, the J gene TRBJ1-1, with D tentatively TRBD1 (6 bases). The germline V and J ends were trimmed by 7 bases and 3 bases, with 15 bases remaining between them. CDR1 is SNHLY and CDR2 is FYNNEI in the germline V gene. The CDR3 is 14 amino acids. This CDR3 reads CASKYRTEDTEAFF. For the CDR3, the DNA is TGTGCCAGCAAGTATAGGACAGAGGACACTGAAGCTTTCTTT.

The V and J genes are TRBV27 and TRBJ2-1; TRBD2 agrees at 15 bases. The CDR3 extends over 19 amino acids. The germline CDR1 and CDR2 sequences are MNHEY and SMNVEV (reference sequence). With 4 bases clipped from V and 2 bases from J, the junction kept 9 bases outside the gene matches. The CDR3 sequence is CASSSRTSGGARAYNEQFF. The CDR3, as DNA: TGTGCCAGCAGTTCCCGGACTAGCGGGGGGGCCAGGGCCTACAATGAGCAGTTCTTC.

This chain uses TRBV5-5 with TRBJ2-5; 8 bases line up with TRBD2. Looked up from germline, CDR1 is SGHKS and CDR2 is YYEKEE (reference sequence). Trimming cost V 4 bases and J 5 bases; bases outside gene matches: 10. The CDR3 sequence is 15 residues long. The CDR3 DNA reads as TGTGCCAGCAGCCCGGGGACTAGAGGGGGGGAGACCCAGTACTTC. Translated: CASSPGTRGGETQYF.